This T cell receptor beta chain was documented in a study of cytomegalovirus exposure and HLA in healthy donors. The CDR3 runs to 15 residues. Germline assignment: CDR1 MNHEY and CDR2 SVGAGI. V was cut by 7 bases and J by 0 bases, with 14 bases left in between. PCR used 60 Vbeta primers and 13 Jbeta primers. TCRdb's table, derived via immunoSEQ multiplex PCR, lists solely in-frame clones and lacks some. The profile covers under 65,000 clones, with less than 85% appearing a single time and 8.1% taken by the ten largest. The genes are TRBV6-5 and TRBJ2-3; tentative D call: TRBD1 (5 bases). Sequenced material: PBMCs. The receptor's source is a man aged 25-40 years in good health and CMV-seropositive. CDR3 bases: TGTGCCAGCATTCCTACTTGGACAAGCACAGATACGCAGTATTTT. The encoded protein is CASIPTWTSTDTQYF.